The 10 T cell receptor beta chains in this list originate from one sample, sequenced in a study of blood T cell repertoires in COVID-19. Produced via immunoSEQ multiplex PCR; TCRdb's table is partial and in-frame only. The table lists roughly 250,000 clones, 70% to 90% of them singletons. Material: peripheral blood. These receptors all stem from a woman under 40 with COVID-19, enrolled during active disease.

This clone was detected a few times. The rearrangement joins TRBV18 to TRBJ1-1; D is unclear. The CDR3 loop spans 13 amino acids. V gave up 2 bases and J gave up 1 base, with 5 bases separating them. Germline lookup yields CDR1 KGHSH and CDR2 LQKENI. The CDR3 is CASSPMANTEAFF. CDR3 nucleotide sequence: TGTGCCAGCTCACCAATGGCGAACACTGAAGCTTTCTTT.

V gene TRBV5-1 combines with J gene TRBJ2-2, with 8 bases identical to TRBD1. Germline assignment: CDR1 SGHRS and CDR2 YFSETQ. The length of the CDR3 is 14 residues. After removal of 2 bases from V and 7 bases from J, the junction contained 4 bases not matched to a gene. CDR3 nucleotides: TGCGCCAGCAGCTTCGGACAGGGTGGCGGGGAGCTGTTTTTT. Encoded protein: CASSFGQGGGELFF.

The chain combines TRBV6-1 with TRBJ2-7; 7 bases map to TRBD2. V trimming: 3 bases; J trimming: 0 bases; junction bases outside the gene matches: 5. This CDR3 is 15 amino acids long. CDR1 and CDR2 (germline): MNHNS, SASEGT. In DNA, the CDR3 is TGTGCCAGCAGTGATCCGAGCGGGGCCTCCTACGAGCAGTACTTC. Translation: CASSDPSGASYEQYF.

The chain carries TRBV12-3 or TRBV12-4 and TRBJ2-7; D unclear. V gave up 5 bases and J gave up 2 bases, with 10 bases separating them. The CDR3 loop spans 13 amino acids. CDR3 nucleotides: TGTGCCAGCAGTGCGACTGATACCTACGAGCAGTACTTC. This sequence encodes CASSATDTYEQYF.

CDR3 nucleotide sequence: TGTGCCAGCAGCTTAGTGATAGCGGGTGGGGCTAACACCGGGGAGCTGTTTTTT. Translation gives CASSLVIAGGANTGELFF. The gene calls are TRBV7-9 and TRBJ2-2; 7 bases agree with TRBD2. After removal of 1 base from V and 2 bases from J, the junction contained 10 bases not matched to a gene. Germline V gene data show CDR1 as SEHNR and CDR2 as FQNEAQ (reference sequence). The CDR3 totals 18 residues.

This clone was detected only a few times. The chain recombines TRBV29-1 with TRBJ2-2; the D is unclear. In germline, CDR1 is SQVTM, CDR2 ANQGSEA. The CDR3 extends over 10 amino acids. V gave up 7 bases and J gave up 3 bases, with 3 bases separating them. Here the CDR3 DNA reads TGCAGCGCCTACACCGGGGAGCTGTTTTTT. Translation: CSAYTGELFF.

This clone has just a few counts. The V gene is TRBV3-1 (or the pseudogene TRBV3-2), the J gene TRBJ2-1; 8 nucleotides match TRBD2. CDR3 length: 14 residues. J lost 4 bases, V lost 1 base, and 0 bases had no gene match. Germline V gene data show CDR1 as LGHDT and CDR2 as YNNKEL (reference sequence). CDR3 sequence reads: CASSQAGGYNEQFF. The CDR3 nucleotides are TGTGCCAGCAGCCAAGCGGGGGGGTACAATGAGCAGTTCTTC.

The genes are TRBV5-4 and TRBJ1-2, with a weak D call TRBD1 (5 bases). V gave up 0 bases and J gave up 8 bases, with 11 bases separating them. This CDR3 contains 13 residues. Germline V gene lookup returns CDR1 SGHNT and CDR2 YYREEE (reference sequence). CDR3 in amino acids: CASSLDRFGGYTF. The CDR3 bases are TGTGCCAGCAGCTTGGACAGGTTTGGCGGCTACACCTTC.

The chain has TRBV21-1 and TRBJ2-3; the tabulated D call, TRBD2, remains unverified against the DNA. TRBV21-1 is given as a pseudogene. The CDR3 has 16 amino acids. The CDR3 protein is CASSGRIGGGTDTQYF. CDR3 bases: TGTGCCAGCAGCGGGCGGATCGGCGGGGGCACAGATACGCAGTATTTT.

The CDR3 sequence: CASSTGNSGNTIYF. Here the CDR3 DNA reads TGTGCCAGCAGCACAGGTAACTCTGGAAACACCATATATTTT. The rearrangement joins TRBV9 to TRBJ1-3, with D possibly TRBD1 on 5 matching bases. V was shortened by 4 bases and J by 0 bases, with 8 bases between the two germline ends. The CDR3 runs 14 residues. Germline V gene data show CDR1 as SGDLS and CDR2 as YYNGEE.